This paragraph covers one T cell receptor beta chain sequence. The antigen remains unidentified. Distinct nucleotide sequences in the sample also encode this CDR3. Separation from the roughly 670-subject first cohort characterized the roughly 120-subject validation cohort, to which the donors belonged. This sample was taken from a study of cytomegalovirus exposure and HLA in healthy donors. Study-level points and caveats: Rarity characterized most TCR sequences, yet some public TCRs appeared in many donors.

TCRdb's table, derived via immunoSEQ multiplex PCR, lists solely in-frame clones and lacks some. The sample has 130,000 to 150,000 clones, about nine tenths seen once. Trimming cost V 1 base and J 0 bases, with 6 bases left between them. CDR3 length equals 13 residues. In germline, CDR1 is SQVTM, CDR2 ANQGSEA. The receptor's source is a young man in good health and CMV-seropositive. J is TRBJ1-1 and V is TRBV29-1; D is unclear. Sequenced sample: PBMCs. The CDR3 sequence is CSVEGRMNTEAFF. The CDR3 nucleotides read TGCAGCGTTGAAGGCAGAATGAACACTGAAGCTTTCTTT.